These T cell receptor beta chains were read from a single sample in a study of persistence of HIV-infected CD4 T cells. Using immunoSEQ multiplex PCR, the repertoire was profiled, and TCRdb retains in-frame clones only, with some absent. The sample holds more than 45,000 clones, 75% to 85% seen once. Their antigen targets remain unknown. The sequencing used CD4+ T cells sorted from PBMCs after approximately 19-hour stimulation, collected from a patient who received antiretroviral therapy. These receptors all stem from an adult man with HIV who was CMV-seropositive. Both conserved end residues are part of each CDR3. Each record gives: D gene, J gene, clone size, CDR3 length, V gene, CDR3 protein, CDR3 DNA. A D gene is named only where the DNA matches it firmly. Size is stated for part of the rows, as once, few or many counts, or as a class when the clone is expanded.

>.|TRBJ1-2|.|16|TRBV18
CASSPPSNRAHYGYTF
TGTGCCAGCTCACCACCTTCCAACAGGGCACACTATGGCTACACCTTC
>.|TRBJ2-7|.|16|TRBV5-1
CASSLGGTLEAHEQYF
TGCGCCAGCAGCTTGGGTGGGACACTAGAGGCCCACGAGCAGTACTTC
>TRBD1|TRBJ1-1|few|15|TRBV18
CASSPTGGAGTEAFF
TGTGCCAGCTCACCTACAGGGGGCGCCGGCACTGAAGCTTTCTTT
>TRBD1|TRBJ2-7|.|12|TRBV10-3
CAILRQGGEQYF
TGTGCCATACTTCGACAGGGGGGGGAGCAGTACTTC
>.|TRBJ1-5|.|14|TRBV7-2
CASSADSLGQPQHF
TGTGCCAGCAGCGCCGACAGCCTCGGTCAGCCCCAGCATTTT
>.|TRBJ1-5|.|13|TRBV30
CAWTRQQNQPQHF
TGTGCCTGGACGCGACAGCAGAATCAGCCCCAGCATTTT
>.|TRBJ1-2|few|13|TRBV5-1
CASSLTPSGGYTF
TGCGCCAGCAGCTTGACTCCGAGCGGTGGCTACACCTTC
>.|TRBJ1-2|.|14|TRBV5-6
CASSRDPFGYGYTF
TGTGCCAGCAGCAGGGACCCGTTTGGCTATGGCTACACCTTC
>.|TRBJ1-1|.|11|TRBV6-1
CASSESREAFF
TGTGCCAGCAGTGAAAGCAGAGAAGCTTTCTTT
>.|TRBJ1-5|.|16|TRBV7-8
CASSFRGQAGNQPQHF
TGTGCCAGCAGCTTTAGGGGCCAGGCAGGCAATCAGCCCCAGCATTTT
>TRBD1|TRBJ2-7|.|15|TRBV18
CASSPWDRGRYEQYF
TGTGCCAGCTCACCATGGGACAGGGGGCGGTACGAGCAGTACTTC
>TRBD1|TRBJ1-1|.|14|TRBV6-5
CASRKDRVNTEAFF
TGTGCCAGCAGGAAGGACAGGGTTAACACTGAAGCTTTCTTT
>.|TRBJ2-6|.|15|TRBV6-6
CASSRGGSGANVLTF
TGTGCCAGCAGTAGGGGGGGGTCTGGGGCCAACGTCCTGACTTTC
>.|TRBJ2-1|.|12|TRBV12-3/TRBV12-4
CASSLDSGEQFF
TGTGCCAGCAGTTTAGATTCAGGAGAGCAGTTCTTC
>.|TRBJ1-6|few|14|TRBV14
CASSHTVYNSPLHF
TGTGCCAGCAGCCACACGGTGTATAATTCACCCCTCCACTTT
>.|TRBJ2-2|few|14|TRBV11-3
CASSPGPNTGELFF
TGTGCCAGCAGCCCCGGACCGAACACCGGGGAGCTGTTTTTT
>.|TRBJ1-2|.|12|TRBV6-5
CASSSRFDGYTF
TGTGCCAGCAGTTCCCGGTTCGATGGCTACACCTTC
>TRBD1|TRBJ1-4|.|15|TRBV7-8
CASSLPTGGNEKLFF
TGTGCCAGCAGCTTACCGACAGGGGGGAACGAAAAACTGTTTTTT